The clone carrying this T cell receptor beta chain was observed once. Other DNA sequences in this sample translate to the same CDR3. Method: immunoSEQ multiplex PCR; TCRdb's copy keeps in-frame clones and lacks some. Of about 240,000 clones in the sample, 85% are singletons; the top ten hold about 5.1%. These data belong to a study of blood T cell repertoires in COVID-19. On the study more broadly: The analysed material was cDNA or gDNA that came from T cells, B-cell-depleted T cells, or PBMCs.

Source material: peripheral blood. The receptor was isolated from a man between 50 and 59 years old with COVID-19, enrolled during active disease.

The CDR3 is CASSELAGGPLDTQYF. As DNA, the CDR3 is TGTGCCAGCAGTGAACTAGCGGGGGGGCCTTTGGATACGCAGTATTTT. The V gene is TRBV6-1, the J gene TRBJ2-3; 12 bases are a match to TRBD2. This CDR3 is 16 amino acids long. The trim removed 2 bases at V and 6 bases at J, leaving 6 bases unmatched. In germline, CDR1 is MNHNS, CDR2 SASEGT.